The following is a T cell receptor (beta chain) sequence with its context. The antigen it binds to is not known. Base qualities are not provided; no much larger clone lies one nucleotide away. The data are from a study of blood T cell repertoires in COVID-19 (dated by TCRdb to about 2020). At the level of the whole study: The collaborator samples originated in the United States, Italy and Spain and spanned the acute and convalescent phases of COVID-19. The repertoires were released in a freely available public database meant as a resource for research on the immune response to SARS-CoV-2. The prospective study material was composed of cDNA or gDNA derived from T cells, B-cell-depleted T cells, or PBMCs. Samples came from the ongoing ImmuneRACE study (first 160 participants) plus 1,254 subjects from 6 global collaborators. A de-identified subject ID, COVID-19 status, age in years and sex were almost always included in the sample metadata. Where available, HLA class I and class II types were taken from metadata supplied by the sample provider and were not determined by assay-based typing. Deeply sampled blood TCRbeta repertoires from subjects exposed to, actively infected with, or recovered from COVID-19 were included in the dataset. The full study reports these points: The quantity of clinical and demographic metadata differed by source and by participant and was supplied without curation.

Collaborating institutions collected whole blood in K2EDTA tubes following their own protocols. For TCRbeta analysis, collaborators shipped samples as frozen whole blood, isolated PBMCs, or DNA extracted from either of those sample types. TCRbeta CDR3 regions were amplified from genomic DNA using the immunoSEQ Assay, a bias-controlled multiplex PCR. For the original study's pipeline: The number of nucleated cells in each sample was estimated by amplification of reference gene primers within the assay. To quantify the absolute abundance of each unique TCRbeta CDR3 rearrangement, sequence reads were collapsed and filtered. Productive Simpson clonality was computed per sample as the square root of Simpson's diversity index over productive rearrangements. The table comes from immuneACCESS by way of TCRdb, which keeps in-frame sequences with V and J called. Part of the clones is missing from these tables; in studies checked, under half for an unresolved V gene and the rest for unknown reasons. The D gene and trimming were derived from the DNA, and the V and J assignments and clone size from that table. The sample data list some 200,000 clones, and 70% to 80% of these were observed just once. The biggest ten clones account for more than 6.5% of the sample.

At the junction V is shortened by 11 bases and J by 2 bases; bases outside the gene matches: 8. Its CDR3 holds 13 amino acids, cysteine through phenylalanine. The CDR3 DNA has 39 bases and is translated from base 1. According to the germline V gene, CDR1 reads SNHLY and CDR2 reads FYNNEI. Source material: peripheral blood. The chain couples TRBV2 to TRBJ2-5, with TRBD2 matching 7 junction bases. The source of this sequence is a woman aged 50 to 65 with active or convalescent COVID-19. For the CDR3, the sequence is CAGAGTTQETQYF. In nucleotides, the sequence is TGTGCCGGGGCCGGGACTACTCAAGAGACCCAGTACTTC.